This T cell receptor beta chain was sequenced for a study of T cell clonality in common variable immunodeficiency. Study-wide results and caveats: Common variable immunodeficiency TCR beta sequences reportedly had fewer deletions and N-nucleotide insertions. Compared with controls, CVID subjects had fewer shared TCRbeta clones.

Here immunoSEQ multiplex PCR was the method, and the copy in TCRdb shows in-frame clones only, minus some. The sample has over 30,000 clones, none seen only once. The CDR3 spans 14 residues. The V gene's germline CDR1 is MNHEY and CDR2 SVGEGT. Trimming shortened V by 6 bases and J by 3 bases, and 12 bases separated the two germline ends. The table lists this clone with many counts. As yet, its antigen is unknown. The sequenced fragment ends 3 residues before the CDR3 boundary, so the rest is inferred from the germline J gene. Specimen: peripheral blood mononuclear cells. The chain recombines TRBV6-2 or TRBV6-3 with TRBJ1-5; D is possibly TRBD1 (6 bases). The source of this sequence is a human donor with common variable immunodeficiency. The CDR3: CASRTTGSNQPQHF. The DNA read from the CDR3 is TGTGCCAGCAGAACCACAGGGTCCAATCAGCCC.